This passage covers 4 T cell receptor beta chains from one sample sequenced in a study of T cell responses to AZD1222 COVID-19 vaccine. TCRdb keeps only in-frame clones here, not all; method: immunoSEQ multiplex PCR. The sample shows tens of thousands of clones, approximately 89% of them seen only once. The sequences come from peripheral blood, collected 28 days after the second AZD1222 dose. These receptors were taken from an adult who received the AZD1222 COVID-19 vaccine.

The V and J genes are TRBV19 and TRBJ1-5, with 7 bases fitting TRBD1. The CDR3 has 13 amino acids. Germline assignment: CDR1 LNHDA and CDR2 SQIVND (reference sequence). V was pared by 4 bases and J by 5 bases, with 2 bases of the junction left unmatched. The CDR3 DNA follows: TGTGCCAGTAGTAGACAGGGACATCAGCCCCAGCATTTT. Translated: CASSRQGHQPQHF.

This clone has just a few counts. The chain is built from TRBV3-1 (or the pseudogene TRBV3-2) and TRBJ2-1, with 7 positions matching TRBD1. Germline CDR1 is LGHDT and CDR2 is YNNKEL (reference sequence). V was pared by 2 bases and J by 3 bases, with 10 bases of the junction left unmatched. The CDR3 length is 17 residues. CDR3 in DNA: TGTGCCAGCAGCCAATCCCCTTGGGACAGCGACTACAATGAGCAGTTCTTC. It encodes CASSQSPWDSDYNEQFF.

The V gene is TRBV19, the J gene TRBJ1-1; D is ambiguous. The CDR3 is 14 residues long. In germline, CDR1 is LNHDA, CDR2 SQIVND (reference sequence). Trimming removed 1 base at V and 1 base at J, with 7 bases between. This CDR3 is CASSIVTGNTEAFF. The CDR3 DNA is TGTGCCAGTAGTATAGTGACGGGGAACACTGAAGCTTTCTTT. Full variable domain (rest looked up from reference TRBV19 and TRBJ1-1): DGGITQSPKYLFRKEGQNVTLSCEQNLNHDAMYWYRQDPGQGLRLIYYSQIVNDFQKGDIAEGYSVSREKKESFPLTVTSAQKNPTAFYLCASSIVTGNTEAFFGQGTRLTVV.

About this clone itself: The sample holds other DNA sequences that translate to the same CDR3. The chain recombines TRBV28 with TRBJ1-5; 11 positions agree with TRBD1. This CDR3 comprises 15 residues. With V trimmed by 6 bases and J by 2 bases, 3 bases remained unmatched. From germline, CDR1 is MDHEN and CDR2 SYDVKM. The CDR3 region has the DNA TGTGCCAGCAGACCGGGACAGGGGGGCAATCAGCCCCAGCATTTT. The encoded protein is CASRPGQGGNQPQHF.